This T cell receptor (beta chain) appears in the sequencing data of a study of T cells in localized non-small cell lung cancer. This table comes from immunoSEQ multiplex PCR, and its TCRdb copy is limited to in-frame clones, with some not included. This sample has 20,000 to 30,000 clones, with 80% to 90% found just once. Study-level points and caveats: Heterogeneity within the tumor remains possible, as just one region underwent sequencing.

This clone showed up just a few times. Its antigen remains unknown. Unmatched junction bases numbered 15, after V lost 8 bases and J lost 1 base. Per germline, CDR1 LNHDA and CDR2 SQIVND (reference sequence). The CDR3 is made up of 17 amino acids. The material sequenced was peripheral blood, taken before any cancer treatment. This sequence was found in a female donor older than 55 with stage I lung adenocarcinoma. The rearrangement links TRBV19 to TRBJ1-2, with 8 bases fitting TRBD1. The CDR3 is CASGPGQVFIGNYGYTF. CDR3 nucleotide sequence: TGTGCCAGTGGTCCGGGACAGGTCTTTATTGGTAACTATGGCTACACCTTC.